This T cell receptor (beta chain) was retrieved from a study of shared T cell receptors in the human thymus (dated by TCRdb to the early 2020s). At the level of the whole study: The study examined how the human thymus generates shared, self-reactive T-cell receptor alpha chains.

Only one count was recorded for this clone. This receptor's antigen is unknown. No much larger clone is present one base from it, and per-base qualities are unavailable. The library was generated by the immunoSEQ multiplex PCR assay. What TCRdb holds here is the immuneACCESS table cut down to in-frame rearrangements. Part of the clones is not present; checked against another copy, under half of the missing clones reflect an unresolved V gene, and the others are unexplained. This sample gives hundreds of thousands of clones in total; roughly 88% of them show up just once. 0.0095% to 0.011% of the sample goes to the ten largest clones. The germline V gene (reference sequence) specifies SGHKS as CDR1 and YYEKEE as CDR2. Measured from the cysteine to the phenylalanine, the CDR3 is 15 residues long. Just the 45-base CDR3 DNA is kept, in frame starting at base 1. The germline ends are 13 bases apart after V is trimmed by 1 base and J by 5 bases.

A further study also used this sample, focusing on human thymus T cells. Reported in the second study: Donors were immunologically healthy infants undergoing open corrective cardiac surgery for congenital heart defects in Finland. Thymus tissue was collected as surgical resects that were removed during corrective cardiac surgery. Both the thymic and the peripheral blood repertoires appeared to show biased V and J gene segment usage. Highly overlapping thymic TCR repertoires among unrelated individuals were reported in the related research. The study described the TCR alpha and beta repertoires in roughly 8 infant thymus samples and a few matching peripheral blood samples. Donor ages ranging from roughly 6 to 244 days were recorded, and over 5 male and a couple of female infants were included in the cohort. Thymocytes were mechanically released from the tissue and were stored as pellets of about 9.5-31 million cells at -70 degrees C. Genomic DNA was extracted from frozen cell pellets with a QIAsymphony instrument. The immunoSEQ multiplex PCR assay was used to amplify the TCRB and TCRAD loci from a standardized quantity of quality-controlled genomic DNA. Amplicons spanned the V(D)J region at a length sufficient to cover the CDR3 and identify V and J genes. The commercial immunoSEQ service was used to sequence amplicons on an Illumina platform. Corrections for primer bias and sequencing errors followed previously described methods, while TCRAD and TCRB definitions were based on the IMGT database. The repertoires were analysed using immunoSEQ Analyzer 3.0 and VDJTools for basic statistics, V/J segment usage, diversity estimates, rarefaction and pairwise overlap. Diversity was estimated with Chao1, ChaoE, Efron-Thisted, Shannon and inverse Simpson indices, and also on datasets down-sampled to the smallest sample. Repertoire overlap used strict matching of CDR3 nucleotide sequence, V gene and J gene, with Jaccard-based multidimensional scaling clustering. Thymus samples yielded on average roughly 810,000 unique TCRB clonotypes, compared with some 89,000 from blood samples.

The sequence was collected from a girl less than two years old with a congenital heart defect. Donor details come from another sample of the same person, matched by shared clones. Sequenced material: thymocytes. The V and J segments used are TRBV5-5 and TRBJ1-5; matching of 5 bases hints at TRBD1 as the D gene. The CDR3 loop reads CASSLYYGGDQPQHF. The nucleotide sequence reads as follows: TGTGCCAGCAGCTTGTACTATGGAGGGGATCAGCCCCAGCATTTT.